Presented here are 9 T cell receptor beta chains from one specimen sequenced in a study of OX40 agonist ivuxolimab in advanced cancers. Assay used: immunoSEQ multiplex PCR; TCRdb lists only in-frame clones, some missing. The data contain tens of thousands of clones, more than 80% of them singletons. The specimen comprised CD4+ or CD8+ T cells sorted from blood, sampled in a trial of the OX40 agonist ivuxolimab. All receptors come from an adult with an advanced solid tumor such as melanoma, head and neck, liver or kidney cancer.

This chain joins TRBV5-1 and TRBJ1-6; 7 nucleotides agree with TRBD1. V was clipped by 5 bases and J by 8 bases; unmatched bases: 4. The CDR3 runs to 13 residues. CDR1 SGHRS and CDR2 YFSETQ come from the germline V gene. The CDR3 nucleotides are TGCGCCAGCAGAAACGACAGGGATTCACCCCTCCACTTT. This encodes CASRNDRDSPLHF.

As for this clone: The sample has other DNA sequences that encode this CDR3 too. This chain uses TRBV30 with TRBJ2-3, with D possibly being TRBD1 (6 bases). V was clipped by 8 bases and J by 3 bases, with 18 bases between them. CDR3 length: 14 residues. Germline lookup yields CDR1 GTSNPN and CDR2 SVGIG (reference sequence). The CDR3 region has the DNA TGTGCCGGTCAAGAGGGGGTAAGGACAGATACGCAGTATTTT. Translating gives CAGQEGVRTDTQYF.

The V gene is TRBV5-1, the J gene TRBJ2-7; 7 bases are shared with TRBD1. This CDR3 comprises 16 residues. Germline V lookup: CDR1 SGHRS, CDR2 YFSETQ. The junction had 10 bases not matched to a gene; V was cut back by 4 bases and J by 0 bases. CDR3 DNA: TGCGCCAGCAGCGGGAGACAGGGACCTACCTCCTACGAGCAGTACTTC. It codes for CASSGRQGPTSYEQYF.

The rearrangement links TRBV5-6 to TRBJ2-3; 10 bases are a match to TRBD2. The germline gives CDR1 SGHDT, CDR2 YYEEEE. There are 15 residues in the CDR3. Unmatched junction bases numbered 7, after V lost 7 bases and J lost 2 bases. DNA of the CDR3: TGTGCCAGCCGGAGAGCGGGAGGGATCACAGATACGCAGTATTTT. Translating gives CASRRAGGITDTQYF. The full variable domain, with the rest looked up from reference TRBV5-6 and TRBJ2-3, is DAGVTQSPTHLIKTRGQQVTLRCSPKSGHDTVSWYQQALGQGPQFIFQYYEEEERQRGNFPDRFSGHQFPNYSSELNVNALLLGDSALYLCASRRAGGITDTQYFGPGTRLTVL.

This clone has more than one count but fewer than ten. This chain links TRBV6-5 with TRBJ1-2; tentatively, D is TRBD1 (5 bases). Germline lookup yields CDR1 MNHEY and CDR2 SVGAGI. The CDR3 length is 15 residues. V lost 0 bases and J 7 bases, leaving 15 bases between the germline ends. The CDR3 protein is CASSYSSGGRAGYTF. The CDR3 coding sequence is TGTGCCAGCAGTTACTCGAGTGGGGGTCGTGCTGGCTACACCTTC.

The CDR3 sequence: CASTERIGLTGRATNEKLFF. The CDR3 nucleotides are TGTGCCAGCACCGAAAGGATAGGGCTTACGGGTCGGGCAACTAATGAAAAACTGTTTTTT. The chain couples TRBV2 to TRBJ1-4; D gene uncertain. The CDR3 runs to 20 residues. Trimming shortened V by 7 bases and J by 0 bases, and 27 bases separated the two germline ends. Germline V gene sequence: CDR1 SNHLY, CDR2 FYNNEI.

The chain employs TRBV6-5 and TRBJ1-1, with no clear D. The germline V gene has CDR1 MNHEY and CDR2 SVGAGI. This CDR3 contains 15 residues. V gave up 1 base and J gave up 0 bases, with 9 bases separating them. The chain's CDR3 is CASSYFLSMNTEAFF. As DNA, the CDR3 is TGTGCCAGCAGTTACTTCTTGTCGATGAACACTGAAGCTTTCTTT.

This clone was counted once. This chain joins TRBV9 and TRBJ1-3, with a tentative D call TRBD1 (6 bases). Trimming took 4 bases from V and 2 from J, leaving 16 bases between them. The germline gives CDR1 SGDLS, CDR2 YYNGEE. The CDR3 length is 16 residues. The CDR3 sequence: CASSQGGGAAGNTIYF. The CDR3 bases are TGTGCCAGCAGCCAGGGAGGGGGAGCAGCTGGAAACACCATATATTTT.

This chain connects TRBV5-1 to TRBJ2-2; D might be TRBD2 (5 bases). The V gene lost 4 bases and the J gene lost 4 bases, with 11 bases spanning the gap. Germline V gene data show CDR1 as SGHRS and CDR2 as YFSETQ. This CDR3 is 14 amino acids long. The CDR3 sequence: CASSPGLFTGELFF. The CDR3 nucleotides read TGCGCCAGCAGCCCCGGACTCTTCACCGGGGAGCTGTTTTTT.